The 22 T cell receptor beta chains given below trace back to one sample, sequenced in a study of cytomegalovirus exposure and HLA in healthy donors. PCR employed 60 Vbeta and 13 Jbeta primers. Assay used: immunoSEQ multiplex PCR; TCRdb lists only in-frame clones, some missing. The table has over 100,000 clones, around 72% seen once. Material for sequencing was PBMCs. Receptors were obtained from a man aged 50 to 60 in good health and CMV-seropositive.

This clone has more than one count but fewer than ten. The V and J genes are TRBV19 and TRBJ1-4; D gene uncertain. CDR1 and CDR2 from the germline V gene are LNHDA and SQIVND (reference sequence). V was shortened by 10 bases and J by 6 bases, with 12 bases between the two germline ends. There are 12 residues in the CDR3. CDR3 sequence: CATSWLDEKLFF. DNA of the CDR3: TGTGCCACCTCGTGGCTCGATGAAAAACTGTTTTTT.

The chain couples TRBV6-1 to TRBJ1-1, with D maybe TRBD1 (6 bases). CDR3 length equals 13 residues. Germline CDR1 reads MNHNS; CDR2 reads SASEGT. The V end lost 4 bases, the J end lost 7 bases, and 13 bases lay between the germline ends. CDR3 in amino acids: CASSVTGKFEAFF. The CDR3 DNA is TGTGCCAGCAGTGTAACAGGGAAATTTGAAGCTTTCTTT.

The CDR3, as DNA: TGCGCCAGCAGCTCCCCTAGCGGTAGCTCCTACAATGAGCAGTTCTTC. Protein product: CASSSPSGSSYNEQFF. The chain joins TRBV5-1 to TRBJ2-1; 7 bases are shared with TRBD2. The CDR3 is 16 residues long. V shed 3 bases, J shed 0 bases, and the junction held 6 bases outside the gene matches. Germline V gives CDR1 SGHRS, CDR2 YFSETQ.

The chain uses TRBV25-1 and TRBJ2-7; 7 nucleotides match TRBD1. After removal of 1 base from V and 4 bases from J, the junction contained 4 bases not matched to a gene. The germline gives CDR1 MGHDK, CDR2 SYGVNS. The CDR3 consists of 14 residues. CDR3 residues: CASSESGQLYEQYF. The DNA of the CDR3 is TGTGCCAGCAGTGAATCGGGACAGCTGTACGAGCAGTACTTC.

This clone was seen only once. The CDR3 is CSVEGTDLQGYTF. In nucleotides, the CDR3 is TGCTCCGTCGAAGGGACAGACTTACAAGGCTACACCTTC. The chain has TRBV29-1 and TRBJ1-2, with TRBD1 matching over 7 bases. CDR1 and CDR2 from the germline V gene are SQVTM and ANQGSEA. The CDR3 runs 13 residues.

V gene TRBV28 combines with J gene TRBJ1-2, with 8 bases that match TRBD1. CDR1 is MDHEN and CDR2 is SYDVKM in the germline V gene. V lost 3 bases and J lost 6; bases outside the gene matches: 3. This CDR3 spans 13 amino acids. The CDR3 region has the DNA TGTGCCAGCAGTTTTTCGGGACAGGATGGCTACACCTTC. It is translated as CASSFSGQDGYTF.

This clone was found a few times. The chain employs TRBV18 and TRBJ1-5, with D possibly being TRBD1 (6 bases). V was cut by 3 bases and J by 4 bases, with 13 bases left in between. This CDR3 has 15 amino acids. CDR1 is KGHSH, CDR2 LQKENI, per germline. Here the CDR3 DNA reads TGTGCCAGCTCACCCGGCGTTCAGGGGAATCAGCCCCAGCATTTT. Protein: CASSPGVQGNQPQHF.

V is TRBV11-2 and J is TRBJ1-1; D gene ambiguous. Trimming removed 3 bases from V and 6 bases from J, with 20 bases in between. The CDR3 spans 16 residues. CDR1 and CDR2 from the germline V gene are SGHAT and FQNNGV. CDR3: CASSFGARIEGAEAFF. The CDR3 DNA follows: TGTGCCAGCAGCTTCGGCGCTCGTATAGAGGGAGCTGAAGCTTTCTTT.

Points on this clone: An end of the junction differs from the germline gene, which may be a read error. This sample also contains other DNA sequences that code for the same CDR3. CDR3 in amino acids: CASSKPGTGEDEQYF. For the CDR3, the DNA is TGTGCCAGCTCGAAACCGGGGACAGGGGAAGACGAGCAATACTTC. The genes are TRBV9 and TRBJ2-7, with 10 bases aligning to TRBD1. The CDR3 runs 15 residues. Germline V gene data show CDR1 as SGDLS and CDR2 as YYNGEE.

V and J are TRBV7-2 and TRBJ1-1; TRBD1 might be the D (6 bases). The CDR3 has 14 amino acids. V dropped 5 bases and J dropped 5 bases, with 15 bases sitting between them. Looked up from germline, CDR1 is SGHTA and CDR2 is FQGNSA. Written as DNA, the CDR3 is TGTGCCAGCAGCCCGCAGGGGAGGGAGACTGAAGCTTTCTTT. Its protein product is CASSPQGRETEAFF.

This sequence joins TRBV10-3 and TRBJ2-5, with 7 positions matching TRBD1. Per the germline V gene, CDR1 is ENHRY and CDR2 is SYGVKD. This CDR3 comprises 15 residues. Unmatched junction bases numbered 6, after V lost 0 bases and J lost 5 bases. The DNA of the CDR3 is TGTGCCATCAGTGAGTCGATAGGGGGCAGGGAGACCCAGTACTTC. Protein sequence: CAISESIGGRETQYF.

This chain joins TRBV27 and TRBJ2-5, with D unresolved. CDR3 length: 13 residues. With 5 bases removed from V and 2 bases from J, the gap between germline ends came to 9 bases. Germline V gene lookup returns CDR1 MNHEY and CDR2 SMNVEV (reference sequence). CDR3 residues: CASSPRRQETQYF. The CDR3 region has the DNA TGTGCCAGCAGTCCGCGTCGGCAAGAGACCCAGTACTTC.

The chain employs TRBV27 and TRBJ2-7, with D unclear. Trimming removed 6 bases at V and 1 base at J, with 7 bases between. CDR1 is MNHEY and CDR2 is SMNVEV in the germline V gene (reference sequence). This CDR3 region has 12 residues. The CDR3 loop is CASSLPSYEQYF. CDR3 coding DNA: TGTGCCAGCAGCTTACCGTCCTACGAGCAGTACTTC.

This clone has just one count. V usage is TRBV11-2 and J usage is TRBJ2-3; 7 positions agree with TRBD2. CDR3 size: 16 residues. With V trimmed by 4 bases and J by 2 bases, 9 bases remained unmatched. In germline, CDR1 is SGHAT, CDR2 FQNNGV. The chain's CDR3 is CASSSSGGTNTDTQYF. CDR3 nucleotides: TGTGCCAGCAGCTCTTCCGGGGGGACTAACACAGATACGCAGTATTTT.

The chain employs TRBV7-9 and TRBJ2-1, with 12 nucleotides matching TRBD2. Germline V gene sequence: CDR1 SEHNR, CDR2 FQNEAQ (reference sequence). After removal of 5 bases from V and 9 bases from J, the junction contained 14 bases not matched to a gene. The length of the CDR3 is 17 residues. The CDR3 loop reads CASSPKTGLAGGFEQFF. CDR3 nucleotide sequence: TGTGCCAGCAGCCCGAAAACGGGGCTAGCGGGAGGGTTTGAGCAGTTCTTC.

This clone was recorded a few times. The chain couples TRBV18 to TRBJ1-2; tentatively, D is TRBD1 (5 bases). Germline assignment: CDR1 KGHSH and CDR2 LQKENI. The V end lost 4 bases, the J end lost 6 bases, and 9 bases lay between the germline ends. This CDR3 contains 12 residues. The CDR3 loop is CASSLRQNGYTF. The CDR3 region has the DNA TGTGCCAGCTCACTCCGACAGAATGGCTACACCTTC.

V and J are TRBV7-8 and TRBJ2-7; 8 bases are a match to TRBD2. The CDR3 contains 15 residues. Germline values: CDR1 SGHVS, CDR2 FQNEAQ. V shed 7 bases, J shed 3 bases, and the junction held 11 bases outside the gene matches. This CDR3 reads CASTSGSHSFYEQYF. DNA of the CDR3: TGTGCCAGCACAAGCGGGAGCCACTCCTTCTACGAGCAGTACTTC.

This chain uses TRBV10-2 with TRBJ1-2; 8 positions agree with TRBD1. With 0 bases clipped from V and 4 bases from J, the junction kept 4 bases outside the gene matches. Germline V lookup: CDR1 WSHSY, CDR2 SAAADI. The CDR3 is 15 residues long. The CDR3 reads CASSESTGGTYGYTF. CDR3 in DNA: TGCGCCAGCAGTGAGTCAACAGGGGGGACCTATGGCTACACCTTC.

A word on this clone: The identical CDR3 is also encoded by other nucleotide sequences in the sample. This chain connects TRBV5-1 to TRBJ2-1, with 12 bases matching TRBD1. Germline loops: CDR1 SGHRS, CDR2 YFSETQ. The V segment lost 4 bases and the J segment 4 bases; nucleotides outside the gene matches: 3. This CDR3 comprises 15 residues. CDR3 in amino acids: CASSPGQGAYNEQFF. The CDR3, as DNA: TGCGCCAGCAGCCCGGGACAGGGGGCGTACAATGAGCAGTTCTTC.

V usage is TRBV5-6 and J usage is TRBJ1-2, with 10 bases identical to TRBD1. The trim removed 4 bases at V and 6 bases at J, leaving 15 bases unmatched. The CDR3 has 17 amino acids. CDR1 is SGHDT, CDR2 YYEEEE, per germline. The CDR3 sequence is CASSALGGQGVRDGYTF. The CDR3 bases are TGTGCCAGCAGCGCCCTGGGTGGACAGGGGGTAAGGGATGGCTACACCTTC.

This clone has a handful of counts. The V call is TRBV7-6, the J call TRBJ2-2, with TRBD2 matching 9 bases. Looked up from germline, CDR1 is SGHVS and CDR2 is FNYEAQ. V shed 3 bases, J shed 1 base, and the junction held 6 bases outside the gene matches. CDR3 length equals 17 residues. CDR3 sequence reads: CASSLRSGSGNTGELFF. In DNA, the CDR3 is TGTGCCAGCAGCTTGCGTAGCGGGAGTGGGAACACCGGGGAGCTGTTTTTT. The full variable domain, completed using reference TRBV7-6 and TRBJ2-2, is GAGVSQSPRYKVTKRGQDVALRCDPISGHVSLYWYRQALGQGPEFLTYFNYEAQQDKSGLPNDRFSAERPEGSISTLTIQRTEQRDSAMYRCASSLRSGSGNTGELFFGEGSRLTVL.

The rearrangement uses TRBV18 and TRBJ2-2; TRBD2 matches 7 bases. V lost 6 bases and J lost 4; bases outside the gene matches: 8. CDR3 length: 15 amino acids. CDR1 KGHSH and CDR2 LQKENI come from the germline V gene. The CDR3 DNA sequence: TGTGCCAGCTCCCCTAGCGGACTTACCACCGGGGAGCTGTTTTTT. Its protein product is CASSPSGLTTGELFF.